This paragraph covers one T cell receptor (beta chain) sequence. The clone's antigen remains unknown. No qualities accompany the bases; no much larger clone lies one base away. The data were obtained in a study of cytomegalovirus exposure and HLA in healthy donors (dated by TCRdb to 2015 to 2018). With respect to the entire study: According to an earlier analysis of 587 of the donors, about 179 million T cells yielded 120 million or so unique TCR beta sequences and approximately 300 Gb of sequence data. About 300 gigabases of sequencing data and 70 million to 95 million unique TCR sequences made up an early release that covered approximately 620 HLA-typed donors. The genetic ancestry cluster associated with self-reported Caucasian donors included about 84% of the roughly 380 genotyped donors. The aim of the study was to test whether cataloging public T cell receptors could identify signatures of past pathogen exposure. Using immunosequencing, the study profiled T cell repertoires from 666 subjects and related those repertoires to cytomegalovirus serostatus. Along with the approximately 670-subject first cohort, a separate validation cohort of about 110 different subjects was used. To predict cytomegalovirus infection status, the study combined high-throughput TCR immunosequencing, statistical association of individual TCRs with disease status, and machine learning. In a later analysis, previously published TCR beta repertoires from roughly 710 donors were re-analyzed and high-resolution HLA genotyping was added so that TCR occurrence patterns could be studied. The later analysis used no new phenotypic data to find candidate immune exposures, relying instead on TCR beta sequences and their occurrence across donors. An earlier analysis of approximately 500 of the donors applied high-throughput TCR beta sequencing to assess whether each TCR beta V gene segment acted as functional or pseudogenic. Donor age, sex, ethnicity and CMV serostatus were compiled alongside the repertoire data. In a later genetic analysis, genome-wide SNP genotypes for about three fifths of the roughly 670 donors were used, and that subset was treated as a discovery cohort. Every discovery cohort repertoire had been produced on one sequencing platform. HLA typing covered class I and class II loci at four-digit resolution. Typing coverage varied by locus: about 629-640 donors for A, B, C, DRB1 and DQB1; more than 500 for DQA1; 600 to 610 for DPA1; 450 to 480 for DPB1. Because of strong linkage in the cohort, a few DR-DQ haplotypes were treated as single units for association and clustering. Among about 400 genotyped donors of the cohort, an average of roughly 230,000 unique TCR beta nucleotide sequences was sequenced per donor, of which roughly 17% were non-productive. Study-wide conclusions, independent of this receptor: According to the authors, the approach could potentially be generalized to other disease states and immunological phenotypes. While some public TCRs were present in many individuals, most TCR sequences turned up only very rarely across donors. HLA typing was unavailable for some donors at each locus, so association tests used only the typed subset. The sequencing pipeline was judged likely to have produced a cluster of highly shared sequence variants as a technical artifact. The study listed 164 TCR beta chains as associated with cytomegalovirus. An earlier analysis of approximately 530 of the donors showed that most TCR beta V segments appeared in productive rearrangements either about 87% or about 30% of the time, which broadly matched IMGT annotations. According to a later analysis, TCR association rates differed among HLA loci, with DRB1 alleles showing the most associated TCRs and HLA-C alleles showing the fewest. In a later analysis, 16,951 TCR beta sequences were associated with specific HLA alleles at a false discovery rate of 0.05. A later analysis found that HLA-associated TCR beta chains were more clonally expanded and had lower generation probabilities than equally common non-associated chains. Cytomegalovirus status was reported to be diagnosed by the classifier with high specificity and sensitivity in both the original and validation cohorts. For the cohort, immune exposure information was limited to CMV serostatus. Correlated functional status among segregating V segments might reflect linkage disequilibrium, but an unknown experimental factor could not be ruled out. The cohort was sequenced for TCR beta chains only, and without alpha or paired-chain data the features that could be detected were limited. Strong co-occurrence of HLA alleles, especially DR and DQ, made assigning TCR associations to individual alleles difficult. In vitro tests confirmed that three of the cytomegalovirus-associated TCR beta chains recognize cytomegalovirus antigens. A later genetic analysis associated a missense DCLRE1C variant with V-gene and J-gene trimming of TCR beta chains, and an independent cohort replicated the association. Because counts were too low, about 15 rarely observed V segments, including chromosome 9 orphons, were left out of the earlier analysis of roughly 600 of the donors. The 87-base-pair reads could not distinguish some IMGT-functional V segments, including TRBV6-2 and TRBV6-3, so those segments were excluded. A later analysis reported that several top co-occurrence clusters appeared linked to parvovirus B19, influenza, CMV and Epstein-Barr virus. Most CMV-associated TCR beta chains appeared to be HLA-restricted in a later analysis, and the HLA associations seemed to be driven largely by CMV exposure. According to a later genetic analysis, donors in an Asian-associated ancestry cluster had fewer N-insertions in productive TCRs than the approximately 630-donor mean. A further reported finding was that TCR beta sequences accurately predicted the HLA-A and HLA-B alleles for most subjects in the first cohort. Sequencing depth was assumed to be roughly uniform across donors in the presence/absence analyses, though that assumption may not hold.

Preparation of the library involved the immunoSEQ multiplex PCR assay. For the multiplex PCR, a mixture combining 60 forward primers for TCR Vbeta segments and 13 reverse primers for TCR Jbeta segments was used. A multiplex PCR assay on genomic DNA amplified the CDR3 region of rearranged TCR beta genes. The amplified TCR beta libraries were sequenced on the Illumina HiSeq System as 87-base-pair reads. In the original analysis: A later analysis tallied 70 million to 100 million unique TCR beta chains across the approximately 670 repertoires, and approximately 12 million of those chains were shared by two or more donors. Raw reads were error-corrected and collapsed into unique sequences with a nearest-neighbor algorithm that merged closely related sequences to remove PCR and sequencing errors. V, D and J gene segments were assigned by aligning CDR3 sequences to IMGT reference sequences. Each retained sequence needed at least a six-nucleotide match to both a V gene segment and a J gene segment. A rearrangement was called productive if the CDR3 had no stop codons and remained in frame with V and J, and every other rearrangement was called non-productive. Following IMGT convention, CDR3 was defined as the stretch from the second conserved V-encoded cysteine to the conserved J-encoded phenylalanine. The earlier analysis of roughly 590 of the donors excluded any sequence lacking an unambiguous match to a single V gene segment. In an earlier analysis of about 590 of the donors, a V segment was called functional when productive rearrangements were above 56.7%, and segregating when the standard deviation between donors exceeded 5%. A statistical classification framework was built to diagnose cytomegalovirus status from the catalog of TCR beta chain sequences. A later analysis assigned V and J genes by comparing TCR nucleotide sequences with IMGT/GENE-DB human TR gene sequences. Using the TCRdist pipeline, a later analysis assigned CDR3 sequences along with most-parsimonious VDJ recombination scenarios. A later analysis defined each TCR beta chain by its CDR3 amino acid sequence plus V-gene family, and excluded reads lacking a unique V-gene family. As a way to deal with suspected cross-contamination and a sequencing artifact, a later analysis dropped hundreds of nucleotide sequences that were highly shared and had low generation probability. For each public chain, a later analysis derived a clonal expansion index from normalized ranks of inferred template counts within each repertoire. Generation probabilities in a later analysis came from a VDJ recombination model fitted to out-of-frame rearrangements, and those results were checked against IGoR. Hypergeometric tests were used in a later analysis to score TCR-TCR, TCR-HLA and TCR-CMV co-occurrence, with a repertoire-size bias correction applied to the TCR pairs. A later analysis estimated false discovery rates by permuting HLA or CMV assignments 20 times. In a later analysis, co-occurring TCRs were grouped using DBSCAN, and TCRdist sequence similarity was added for clustering within HLA-allele-positive subsets. For co-occurrence clustering, repertoires with fewer than 30,000 or more than 120,000 public chains were excluded, along with five repertoires with anomalous nucleotide sharing. In TCRdb, the immuneACCESS table is reduced to in-frame sequences with V and J assigned. These tables do not hold every clone; where another copy was compared, an unresolved V gene accounts for under half, and the others remain unexplained. V, J and clone size derive from that table, while D and trimming were established from the DNA sequence. This sample gives roughly 110,000 clones in total; roughly 80% of them show up just once. Around 2.1% of the sample is taken by the ten largest.

The cohort consisted of 666 healthy bone marrow donors. All cohort members were sampled while nominally healthy, although unrecorded immune exposures were likely present. The donor tested CMV seronegative, placing the donor among the 350 or so seronegative members of the cohort. A peripheral blood sample was collected from each donor, and TCR beta sequencing was performed on peripheral blood mononuclear cells. Genomic DNA was extracted from the blood cell samples with the Qiagen DNeasy Blood Extraction Kit. The germline V gene encodes CDR1 SGHNT and CDR2 YENEEA. From the cysteine up to the phenylalanine, the CDR3 has a length of 15 residues. Only the CDR3 region is kept as DNA, spanning 45 bases read in frame from base 1. The germline ends are 12 bases apart after V is trimmed by 1 base and J by 5 bases.

Rearrangement joined TRBV11-3 to TRBJ2-1; confidence is insufficient to name the D gene. The receptor comes from a man aged 25 to 45 in good health and CMV-seronegative. Sequencing was performed on PBMCs. The nucleotide sequence reads as follows: TGTGCCAGCAGCTTAGGGCAAACAGTCCACAATGAGCAGTTCTTC. It encodes CASSLGQTVHNEQFF.